This TCR beta chain came from a study of CD8 T cells in Susac syndrome. CDR1 is SQVTM and CDR2 is ANQGSEA in the germline V gene. Deletions cut 5 bases from V and 0 bases from J, with 13 bases between. The CDR3 totals 15 residues. Random-hexamer reverse transcription was applied to roughly 0.5 to 1 ug RNA. TCRdb fed the immunoSEQ multiplex PCR reads into MiXCR, producing one record per CDR3 protein. The table shows about 300,000 distinct CDR3 sequences, with 75% to 85% occurring only once. This chain uses TRBV29-1 with TRBJ1-4; the D is unclear. The sequence was collected from a human donor with multiple sclerosis. The sequenced sample consisted of CD8+ T cells from PBMCs. In DNA, the CDR3 is TGCAGCGTTTGGGTGATTGGAGCAACTAATGAAAAACTGTTTTTT. Residues: CSVWVIGATNEKLFF.